This TCR beta chain was captured in a study of blood T cell repertoires in COVID-19. About the research overall: COVID-19 samples, acute and convalescent, were from the United States, Italy and Spain. Nucleic acid was either cDNA or gDNA, and it came from T cells, B-cell-depleted T cells, or PBMCs.

Original handling: Cell counts per sample came from amplifying reference gene primers. Some clones are missing from TCRdb's copy, which holds only in-frame ones; the method was immunoSEQ multiplex PCR. The V and J calls and clone size were taken over from that table, and D and trimming were inferred from the DNA. The sample lists some 71,000 clones, around 90% occurring once. Per the germline V gene, CDR1 is SNHLY and CDR2 is FYNNEI. Deletions cut 7 bases from V and 4 bases from J, with 13 bases between. The CDR3 consists of 13 residues. J is TRBJ1-2 and V is TRBV2, with D possibly TRBD1 on 5 matching bases. The specimen sequenced was peripheral blood. This sequence originates from a man aged 45 to 65 with acute or convalescent COVID-19. CDR3: CASTLTGGYGYTF. CDR3 nucleotide sequence: TGTGCCAGCACCTTAACAGGCGGCTATGGCTACACCTTC.